The clone carrying this T cell receptor beta chain was seen only a few times. For each donor, at least one pre-ART and at least two post-ART PBMC samples were available. Everyone in the study who had HIV was treated in the United States. The source of the sample is a study of long-term antiretroviral therapy in people with HIV. Study information: By about a decade, the earliest samples predate the 2015 immediate-ART recommendation.

Germline assignment: CDR1 SGHDT and CDR2 YYEEEE. Trimming stripped 3 bases from V and 7 bases from J, with 22 bases between. The CDR3 is made up of 16 amino acids. The libraries were made with immunoSEQ v3.0 at survey level. Per-sample sequencing targets were roughly 40,000-50,000 T-cell genomes. Sequenced by immunoSEQ multiplex PCR; TCRdb stores in-frame clones only, minus some. The sample shows under 25,000 clones, roughly 80% of them seen only once. The clonotype was recovered from a middle-aged woman with HIV. The chain joins TRBV5-6 to TRBJ1-2, with D perhaps matching TRBD1 (6 bases). Sequenced material: unsorted PBMCs, taken 0.2 years after starting antiretroviral therapy. CDR3 sequence (DNA): TGTGCCAGCAGCTCCGTGGACAGCTACCTCCTTATTGGCTACACCTTC. Encoded protein: CASSSVDSYLLIGYTF.